This section outlines one T cell receptor beta chain sequence together with its context. After extraction with the RNeasy kit, roughly 0.5 to 1 ug of the RNA was reverse transcribed using random hexamers. By means of immunoSEQ multiplex PCR, TCR beta CDR3 spanning 54 Vbeta and 13 Jbeta underwent amplification. TCRdb re-called the immunoSEQ multiplex PCR reads with MiXCR, one entry per CDR3 protein. The sample includes roughly 130,000 distinct CDR3 sequences, 90% to 95% of them seen just once. Sequencing of TCR beta was undertaken in CD8+ and CD4+ T cells derived from blood. The sample comes from a study of CD8 T cells in Susac syndrome. The sequence was obtained from a human donor with Susac syndrome. Source material: CD8+ T cells from PBMCs.

DNA of the CDR3: TGTGCCACCAGCAGCCCCAGGGGTGCAGGCCGGGATGAGCAGTTCTTC. It is translated as CATSSPRGAGRDEQFF. The gene calls are TRBV15 and TRBJ2-1, with D tentatively TRBD1 (6 bases). V lost 3 bases to trimming and J lost 8 bases, with 20 bases between them. This CDR3 has 16 amino acids. In germline, CDR1 is LNHNV, CDR2 YYDKDF (reference sequence).